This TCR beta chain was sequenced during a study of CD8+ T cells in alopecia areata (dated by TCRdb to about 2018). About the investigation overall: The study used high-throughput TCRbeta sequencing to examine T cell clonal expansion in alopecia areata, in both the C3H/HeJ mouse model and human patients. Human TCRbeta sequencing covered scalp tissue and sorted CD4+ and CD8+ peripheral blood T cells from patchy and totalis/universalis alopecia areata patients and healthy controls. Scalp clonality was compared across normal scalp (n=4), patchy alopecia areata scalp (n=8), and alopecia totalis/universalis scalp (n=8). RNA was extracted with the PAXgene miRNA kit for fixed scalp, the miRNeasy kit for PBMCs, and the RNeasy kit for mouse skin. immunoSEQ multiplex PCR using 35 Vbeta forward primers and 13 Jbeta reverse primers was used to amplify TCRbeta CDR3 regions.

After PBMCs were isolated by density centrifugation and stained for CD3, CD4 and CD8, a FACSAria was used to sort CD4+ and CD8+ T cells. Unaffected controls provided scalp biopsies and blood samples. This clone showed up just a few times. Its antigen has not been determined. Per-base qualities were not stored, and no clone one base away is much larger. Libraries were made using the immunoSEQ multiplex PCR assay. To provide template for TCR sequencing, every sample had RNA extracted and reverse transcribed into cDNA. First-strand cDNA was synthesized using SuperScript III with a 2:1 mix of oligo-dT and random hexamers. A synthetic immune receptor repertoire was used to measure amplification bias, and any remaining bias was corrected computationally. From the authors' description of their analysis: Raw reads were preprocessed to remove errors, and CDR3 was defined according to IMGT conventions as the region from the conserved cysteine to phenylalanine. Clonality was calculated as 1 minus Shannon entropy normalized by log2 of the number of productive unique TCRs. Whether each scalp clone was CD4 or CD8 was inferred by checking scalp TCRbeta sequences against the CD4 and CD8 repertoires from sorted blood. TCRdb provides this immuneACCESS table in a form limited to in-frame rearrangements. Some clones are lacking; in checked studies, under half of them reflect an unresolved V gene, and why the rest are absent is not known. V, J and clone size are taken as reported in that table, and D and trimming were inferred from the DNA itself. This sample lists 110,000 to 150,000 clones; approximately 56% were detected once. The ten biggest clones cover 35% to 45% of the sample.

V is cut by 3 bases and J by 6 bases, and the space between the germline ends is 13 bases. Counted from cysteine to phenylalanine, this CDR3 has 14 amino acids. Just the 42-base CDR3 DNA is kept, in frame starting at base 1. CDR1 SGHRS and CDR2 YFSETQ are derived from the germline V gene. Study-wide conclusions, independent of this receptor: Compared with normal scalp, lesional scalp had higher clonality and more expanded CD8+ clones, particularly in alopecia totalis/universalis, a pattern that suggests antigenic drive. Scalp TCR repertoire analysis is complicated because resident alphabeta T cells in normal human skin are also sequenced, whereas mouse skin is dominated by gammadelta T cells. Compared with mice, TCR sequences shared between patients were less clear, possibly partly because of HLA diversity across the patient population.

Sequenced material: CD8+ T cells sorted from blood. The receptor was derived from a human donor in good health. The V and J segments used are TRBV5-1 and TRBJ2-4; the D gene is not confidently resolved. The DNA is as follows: TGCGCCAGCAGCTATCAGGATTTATCAAACATTCAGTACTTC. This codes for CASSYQDLSNIQYF.